This T cell receptor beta chain appears in the sequencing data of a study of T cells in Graves' hyperthyroidism and ophthalmopathy (dated by TCRdb to about 2019). About the investigation overall: Peripheral blood was collected at initial diagnosis, before any treatment. Thyroid tissue and blood T-cell repertoires from about 6 Graves' hyperthyroidism patients were also compared in the study. Once sampling was done, hyperthyroidism patients were given methimazole at a starting dose of 30 mg daily, whereas ophthalmopathy patients were given high-dose intravenous methylprednisolone. The approximately 100 discovery patients were divided at random into training and test sets in a 7:3 ratio. Whether ophthalmopathy could be predicted prospectively was tested in an independent validation cohort made up of some 20 hyperthyroidism patients plus 17 patients who later progressed to ophthalmopathy. TCR Vbeta CDR3 sequencing of 130 to 150 peripheral blood samples (about 45 ophthalmopathy, roughly 74 hyperthyroidism and roughly 17 progressor patients) is reported in the paper. To identify TCR V-J signatures that set the groups apart, the researchers used a discovery cohort of 90 to 100 patients, made up of 43 with Graves' ophthalmopathy and approximately 57 with stable Graves' hyperthyroidism.

As encoded in the germline V gene (reference sequence), CDR1 is MNHEY while CDR2 is SMNVEV. At the junction V is shortened by 4 bases and J by 0 bases; bases outside the gene matches: 13. Counted from cysteine to phenylalanine, this CDR3 has 19 amino acids. Only the CDR3 portion is preserved as DNA: 57 bases, with reading frame beginning at the first base. This clonotype was seen many times. The specificity of this receptor is unknown. It has no much larger one-base neighbor in the sample; base qualities were not kept. TCR beta CDR3 regions were amplified from RNA transcripts. The TCR CDR3 was subjected to a first round of RT-PCR using the HTBI primer set and the Qiagen OneStep RT-PCR kit. Libraries were constructed in a second round of multiplex PCR, after which size selection and purification were performed. Sequencing of the libraries was done on an Illumina HiSeq2000 using paired-end 100 bp reads. The study's own analysis went as follows. SOAPnuke was used to process the raw data, throwing out any read that contained adapters or uncalled bases, had a mean Phred below 15, or lacked an exact constant-primer or identifier match. High-quality paired reads were merged with COPE v1.2.5, and unique nucleotide sequences were defined as clonotypes. MiTCR v1.1 was used to align the clonotypes against IMGT TRBV, TRBD and TRBJ reference segments. The analysis included only V-J combinations with a frequency above 0.0001, which together covered 99.2% of the repertoires. A TCS score was defined as the ratio of F50 (clonal expansion) to E x V (chaos), with BLOSUM62-based TCRdist applied between CDR3 peptides within each V-J. Welch's t-statistics and random forest reduced roughly 530 V-J features to 10 to 15, which were used in a naive Bayes classifier (R e1071). The public reads were reprocessed in TCRdb via fastp at Q25 and MiXCR, keeping in-frame beta chains. Rows merge per CDR3 protein into single entries with the most common DNA and genes. The V and J calls, along with clone size, are taken from TCRdb and not from the paper's own processing. The table for this sample lists more than 450,000 distinct CDR3 sequences; 14% of them were counted only once. The ten largest clonotypes hold around 14% of the sample.

Graves' hyperthyroidism was defined as stable when no progression to ophthalmopathy occurred over 18 months of follow-up. Hyperthyroidism patients were newly diagnosed, with disease duration under 2 months, and aged 18 to 65 years. Any patient with an uncontrolled infection, another autoimmune disease, pregnancy or lactation was excluded. Diagnoses relied on clinical symptoms, serum thyroxine and TRAb, thyroid ultrasound and orbital computed tomography. PBMCs were isolated from about 9.1 ml of fresh peripheral blood by Ficoll-Paque density gradient centrifugation. Trizol reagent was used to extract total RNA, and RNA quality was then checked on an Agilent 2100 Bioanalyzer. Here is what the overall study found, with its caveats: No statistical method was used to set the sample size in advance, and investigators knew the group allocation. In cross-validation, a model built on a 13 V-J signature told ophthalmopathy apart from stable hyperthyroidism with roughly 87% sensitivity and 81% to 82% specificity, and in testing the same model reached 80%/75%. Most expanded thyroid clonotypes (frequency above 0.001) were also detected in blood, suggesting blood repertoires may reflect thyroid immune responses. In validation, progression to ophthalmopathy was predicted by the model with nearly 71% sensitivity and roughly 72% specificity, a median of 6.5 months before onset.

This sequence was found in a middle-aged woman with Graves' hyperthyroidism. Sequences were obtained from blood. The rearranged segments are TRBV27 and TRBJ1-1; TRBD1 agrees with 11 junctional bases. The CDR3: CASSSLYGTGGIMNTEAFF. The nucleotides read TGTGCCAGCAGTTCACTTTACGGGACAGGGGGGATCATGAACACTGAAGCTTTCTTT.